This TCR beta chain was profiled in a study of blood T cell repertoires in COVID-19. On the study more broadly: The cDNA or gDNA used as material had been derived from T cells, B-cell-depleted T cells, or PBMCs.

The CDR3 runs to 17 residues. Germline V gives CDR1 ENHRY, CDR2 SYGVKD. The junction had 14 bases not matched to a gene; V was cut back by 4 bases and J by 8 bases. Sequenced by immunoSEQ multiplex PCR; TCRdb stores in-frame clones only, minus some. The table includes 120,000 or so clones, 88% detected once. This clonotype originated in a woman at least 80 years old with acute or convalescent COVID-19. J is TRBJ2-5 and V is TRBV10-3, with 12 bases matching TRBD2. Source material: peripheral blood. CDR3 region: CAISGTSGDPPSYTQYF. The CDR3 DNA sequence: TGTGCCATCAGTGGGACTAGCGGGGACCCTCCAAGTTATACCCAGTACTTC.